This T cell receptor (beta chain) stems from a study of response to subunit inactivated influenza vaccine. Findings and limits, study-wide: Authors suggested seasonal influenza vaccinations each recruit few new T cells.

Germline CDR1 is SEHNR and CDR2 is FQNEAQ (reference sequence). The junction had 9 bases not matched to a gene; V was cut back by 11 bases and J by 3 bases. This CDR3 region has 14 residues. A single record per CDR3 protein comes from TCRdb applying MiXCR to the RT-PCR reads. There are 500,000 or so distinct CDR3 sequences in the sample; 16% occur only once, and approximately 3% lies in the top ten. This clonotype was seen a few times. The target antigen is unknown. V and J are TRBV7-9 and TRBJ2-1; TRBD2 aligns across 8 bases. The sequence was obtained from a man aged 50-75 years who received an inactivated influenza vaccine. This specimen consisted of CD4+ T cells sorted from PBMCs, obtained about 23 months after vaccination. The CDR3 loop is CAESGLAGYNEQFF. The CDR3 DNA is TGTGCCGAGTCAGGGCTAGCGGGCTACAATGAGCAGTTCTTC.